The 9 T cell receptor beta chains given below trace back to one sample, sequenced in a study of beta chain features in type 1 diabetes. Their target antigens are unknown. Expressed TCRB transcripts were sequenced after all isolated RNA was converted to cDNA. The assay was immunoSEQ multiplex PCR, and TCRdb's table has in-frame clones only and misses some. The sample lists 150,000 to 200,000 clones; roughly 8% were seen once. Study-level findings and limits: Patients with Type 1 diabetes showed moderately but significantly shorter TCRB CDR3s in all four CD4+ subsets.

Source material: central memory CD4+ T cells from blood. These TCRs come from a woman between 40 and 55 years old with type 1 diabetes.

The table lists this clone with a few counts. This chain links TRBV7-9 with TRBJ2-1; D possibly corresponds to TRBD2 (6 bases). In germline, CDR1 is SEHNR, CDR2 FQNEAQ (reference sequence). The germline V and J ends were trimmed by 2 bases and 4 bases, with 9 bases remaining between them. This CDR3 spans 14 amino acids. CDR3: CASSLTGVYNEQFF. In DNA, the CDR3 is TGTGCCAGCAGCTTAACGGGAGTGTACAATGAGCAGTTCTTC.

This clone was observed a handful of times. The V gene is TRBV28, the J gene TRBJ2-5; no firm D call. CDR1 and CDR2 (germline): MDHEN, SYDVKM. V lost 5 bases and J 5 bases, leaving 9 bases between the germline ends. CDR3 size: 12 residues. The CDR3 sequence: CASSPGRETQYF. Here the CDR3 DNA reads TGTGCCAGCAGTCCGGGTCGGGAGACCCAGTACTTC.

V is TRBV30 and J is TRBJ2-3, with TRBD1 identical over 7 bases. Germline V gene sequence: CDR1 GTSNPN, CDR2 SVGIG (reference sequence). The CDR3 spans 12 residues. Trimming cost V 2 bases and J 7 bases; bases outside gene matches: 3. The CDR3 spells CAWSRQGNTQYF. CDR3 in DNA: TGTGCCTGGAGTCGACAGGGAAATACGCAGTATTTT.

This CDR3 is CASSYSGALQETQYF. The DNA of the CDR3 is TGTGCCAGCAGTTACTCGGGGGCACTTCAAGAGACCCAGTACTTC. The chain couples TRBV6-5 to TRBJ2-5; perhaps TRBD1 as D (6 bases). The CDR3 is 15 amino acids. The V end was cut by 0 bases, the J end by 2 bases, with 10 bases between. CDR1 is MNHEY, CDR2 SVGAGI, per germline.

This clone was picked up a small number of times. The V gene is TRBV29-1, the J gene TRBJ1-3; 10 bases align to TRBD1. J gave up 4 bases and V 4 bases, and 10 bases lay outside the gene matches. The CDR3 runs 16 residues. Germline assignment: CDR1 SQVTM and CDR2 ANQGSEA. In DNA, the CDR3 is TGCAGCGTTGCCCGGGACAGGGGAGGCTTCGGAAACACCATATATTTT. Amino acids: CSVARDRGGFGNTIYF.

The rearrangement links TRBV30 to TRBJ2-3, with a weak D call TRBD2 (6 bases). Germline CDR1 GTSNPN, CDR2 SVGIG (reference sequence). V lost 7 bases and J 0 bases, leaving 17 bases between the germline ends. This CDR3 spans 15 amino acids. Here the CDR3 reads CAFKVGSGSTDTQYF. For the CDR3, the DNA is TGTGCCTTCAAAGTGGGTAGCGGCAGCACAGATACGCAGTATTTT.

This clone was recorded many times. Within the sample, other DNA sequences also encode this same CDR3. The genes are TRBV18 and TRBJ1-5, with TRBD1 as a possible D gene (6 bases). The CDR3 runs to 14 residues. The germline gives CDR1 KGHSH, CDR2 LQKENI. V was shortened by 3 bases and J by 2 bases, with 8 bases between the two germline ends. The CDR3: CASSPNRGNQPQHF. The CDR3 bases are TGTGCCAGCTCACCCAACAGGGGCAATCAGCCCCAGCATTTT.

V and J are TRBV28 and TRBJ1-2, with a weak D call TRBD1 (5 bases). Germline lookup yields CDR1 MDHEN and CDR2 SYDVKM. With 2 bases removed from V and 2 bases from J, the gap between germline ends came to 12 bases. CDR3 length equals 15 residues. CDR3 nucleotides: TGTGCCAGCAGTTTAGTGTCAGGGTGGAACTATGGCTACACCTTC. It is translated as CASSLVSGWNYGYTF.

The chain employs TRBV4-3 and TRBJ2-3, with a tentative D call TRBD2 (6 bases). Germline V gives CDR1 LGHNA, CDR2 YSLEER. Trimming removed 0 bases from V and 2 bases from J, with 12 bases in between. The CDR3 sequence is 16 residues long. The CDR3 DNA sequence: TGCGCCAGCAGCCAAGATCGGGGGACCCCCACAGATACGCAGTATTTT. Protein product: CASSQDRGTPTDTQYF.